The 15 T cell receptor beta chains in this list originate from one sample, sequenced in a study of T cell responses to AZD1222 COVID-19 vaccine. TCRdb's copy holds only in-frame clones and misses some; the assay was immunoSEQ multiplex PCR. The table lists roughly 70,000 clones, about 89% of them singletons, with approximately 6.3% in the top ten. The sample here was peripheral blood, taken 28 days after the second dose of the MenACWY control vaccine. The receptors were sampled from an adult who received the MenACWY meningococcal vaccine as a control.

The chain couples TRBV5-1 to TRBJ2-1, with TRBD1 matching 11 bases. The germline V gene has CDR1 SGHRS and CDR2 YFSETQ. J lost 5 bases, V lost 1 base, and 2 bases had no gene match. The CDR3 extends over 15 amino acids. As DNA, the CDR3 is TGCGCCAGCAGCTTGCGGGACAGGGGGGACAATGAGCAGTTCTTC. Translating gives CASSLRDRGDNEQFF.

The chain links TRBV30 to TRBJ1-1; D remains unclear. Germline lookup yields CDR1 GTSNPN and CDR2 SVGIG (reference sequence). There are 13 residues in the CDR3. Trimming took 0 bases from V and 1 from J, leaving 6 bases between them. Here the CDR3 DNA reads TGTGCCTGGAGTGTATTGGAGAACACTGAAGCTTTCTTT. Translated: CAWSVLENTEAFF. Full variable domain (rest looked up from reference TRBV30 and TRBJ1-1): SQTIHQWPATLVQPVGSPLSLECTVEGTSNPNLYWYRQAAGRGLQLLFYSVGIGQISSEVPQNLSASRPQDRQFILSSKKLLLSDSGFYLCAWSVLENTEAFFGQGTRLTVV.

The chain recombines TRBV6-2 or TRBV6-3 with TRBJ1-4; tentatively, D is TRBD1 (5 bases). V lost 5 bases to trimming and J lost 7 bases, with 11 bases between them. There are 13 residues in the CDR3. Looked up from germline, CDR1 is MNHEY and CDR2 is SVGEGT. As DNA, the CDR3 is TGTGCCAGCAGTGTGGACGGGACTGAAAAACTGTTTTTT. Its translation is CASSVDGTEKLFF.

The J gene is TRBJ2-7, the V gene TRBV28; 7 nucleotides align to TRBD1. The CDR3 contains 14 residues. From germline, CDR1 is MDHEN and CDR2 SYDVKM. V lost 6 bases, J lost 1 base, and 6 bases stayed unmatched. CDR3 nucleotide sequence: TGTGCCAGCAGAATAGTGACAGGGTCCTACGAGCAGTACTTC. Its protein is CASRIVTGSYEQYF.

This sequence joins TRBV7-9 and TRBJ1-1; D is undetermined. Germline CDR1 and CDR2: SEHNR and FQNEAQ (reference sequence). CDR3 length equals 12 residues. Trimming took 2 bases from V and 5 from J, leaving 6 bases between them. CDR3 sequence: CASSLITTEAFF. The CDR3, as DNA: TGTGCCAGCAGCTTAATAACGACTGAAGCTTTCTTT.

The rearrangement uses TRBV6-5 and TRBJ2-1; the D gene could be TRBD1 or TRBD2 (5 bases each). The CDR3 contains 14 residues. The V gene lost 2 bases and the J gene lost 6 bases, with 11 bases spanning the gap. In germline, CDR1 is MNHEY, CDR2 SVGAGI. CDR3 amino acids: CASSYPGTPNEQFF. The CDR3 DNA reads as TGTGCCAGCAGTTACCCCGGGACCCCCAATGAGCAGTTCTTC.

The chain couples TRBV28 to TRBJ1-1; D gene ambiguous. Trimming removed 7 bases at V and 4 bases at J, with 13 bases between. Germline V gene sequence: CDR1 MDHEN, CDR2 SYDVKM. The CDR3 has 13 residues. CDR3: CASTQRLVTEAFF. In nucleotides, the CDR3 is TGTGCCAGCACCCAGCGGTTAGTCACTGAAGCTTTCTTT.

This chain links TRBV7-2 with TRBJ1-1, with unresolved D. From germline, CDR1 is SGHTA and CDR2 FQGNSA. The CDR3 extends over 13 amino acids. Trimming left V 4 bases short and J 1 base short, with 7 bases between. The CDR3 protein is CASSSQRNTEAFF. As DNA, the CDR3 is TGTGCCAGCAGCTCACAGAGGAACACTGAAGCTTTCTTT. Together with reference TRBV7-2 and TRBJ1-1, the CDR3 gives the full variable domain: GAGVSQSPSNKVTEKGKDVELRCDPISGHTALYWYRQSLGQGLEFLIYFQGNSAPDKSGLPSDRFSAERTGGSVSTLTIQRTQQEDSAVYLCASSSQRNTEAFFGQGTRLTVV.

V is TRBV28 and J is TRBJ1-4; the D is unclear. The CDR3 is 14 residues long. V shed 5 bases and J shed 12 bases, with 19 bases lying between them. Germline loops: CDR1 MDHEN, CDR2 SYDVKM. CDR3: CASSTRTHSVELFF. The CDR3 DNA follows: TGTGCCAGCAGTACTAGGACCCACTCGGTGGAACTGTTTTTT.

This clone was observed a single time. The chain joins TRBV28 to TRBJ1-5; a weak D match, TRBD1 (6 bases). The CDR3 loop spans 13 amino acids. Looked up from germline, CDR1 is MDHEN and CDR2 is SYDVKM. Trimming cost V 3 bases and J 5 bases, with 8 bases left between them. The CDR3 region is CASSLTGYQPQHF. DNA of the CDR3: TGTGCCAGCAGTTTGACAGGTTATCAGCCCCAGCATTTT. The variable domain in full, completed from reference TRBV28 and TRBJ1-5, reads DVKVTQSSRYLVKRTGEKVFLECVQDMDHENMFWYRQDPGLGLRLIYFSYDVKMKEKGDIPEGYSVSREKKERFSLILESASTNQTSMYLCASSLTGYQPQHFGDGTRLSIL.

This chain joins TRBV28 and TRBJ1-2; D uncertain. Trimming removed 7 bases at V and 5 bases at J, with 14 bases between. In germline, CDR1 is MDHEN, CDR2 SYDVKM. The CDR3 consists of 13 residues. CDR3 in amino acids: CASMPEGWYGYTF. The CDR3 region has the DNA TGTGCCAGCATGCCCGAGGGATGGTATGGCTACACCTTC.

The chain has TRBV5-1 and TRBJ2-5; 10 bases are a match to TRBD2. The CDR3 covers 18 residues. The V segment lost 0 bases and the J segment 4 bases; nucleotides outside the gene matches: 12. CDR1 SGHRS and CDR2 YFSETQ come from the germline V gene. The CDR3, as DNA: TGCGCCAGCAGCTTGGATCCAGCGGGAGGGCCTTCGGGAGAGACCCAGTACTTC. Translation: CASSLDPAGGPSGETQYF. The whole variable domain, filled in from reference TRBV5-1 and TRBJ2-5, reads KAGVTQTPRYLIKTRGQQVTLSCSPISGHRSVSWYQQTPGQGLQFLFEYFSETQRNKGNFPGRFSGRQFSNSRSEMNVSTLELGDSALYLCASSLDPAGGPSGETQYFGPGTRLLVL.

J is TRBJ2-1 and V is TRBV5-1, with D tentatively TRBD1 (6 bases). CDR3 length: 14 residues. Germline V gene sequence: CDR1 SGHRS, CDR2 YFSETQ. Trimming stripped 0 bases from V and 8 bases from J, with 12 bases between. DNA of the CDR3: TGCGCCAGCAGCTTGGGGCAGGGGTGGGATGAGCAGTTCTTC. Amino acid sequence: CASSLGQGWDEQFF.

This chain joins TRBV19 and TRBJ2-7; 7 nucleotides agree with TRBD2. This CDR3 region has 12 residues. V lost 10 bases to trimming and J lost 7 bases; unmatched junction nucleotides: 10. Germline assignment: CDR1 LNHDA and CDR2 SQIVND (reference sequence). The CDR3 spells CATRGGGKEQYF. As DNA, the CDR3 is TGTGCCACTAGGGGCGGGGGAAAAGAGCAGTACTTC.

The chain is built from TRBV15 and TRBJ1-5, with unresolved D. Trimming removed 3 bases at V and 4 bases at J, with 13 bases between. CDR3 length: 15 amino acids. Germline V gene lookup returns CDR1 LNHNV and CDR2 YYDKDF (reference sequence). The CDR3 sequence is CATSSRTRRNQPQHF. The CDR3 DNA reads TGTGCCACCAGCAGTCGGACTCGAAGGAATCAGCCCCAGCATTTT. The full variable domain, its missing parts supplied by reference TRBV15 and TRBJ1-5, is DAMVIQNPRYQVTQFGKPVTLSCSQTLNHNVMYWYQQKSSQAPKLLFHYYDKDFNNEADTPDNFQSRRPNTSFCFLDIRSPGLGDTAMYLCATSSRTRRNQPQHFGDGTRLSIL.